The source of this T cell receptor (beta chain) is a study of siplizumab effects on memory and regulatory T cells. TCRdb's copy holds only in-frame clones and misses some; the assay was immunoSEQ multiplex PCR. This table has about 110,000 clones, 92% appearing once. V lost 7 bases and J lost 0, with 12 bases in between. Germline assignment: CDR1 SEHNR and CDR2 FQNEAQ (reference sequence). The CDR3 runs 14 residues. Sample: Tregs sorted from blood. The receptor comes from a human donor in good health. The chain uses TRBV7-9 and TRBJ1-1; tentatively, D is TRBD1 (5 bases). In DNA form, the CDR3 reads TGTGCCAGCACCTTTGTGGGGCTGAACACTGAAGCTTTCTTT. Protein product: CASTFVGLNTEAFF. Combining the CDR3 with reference TRBV7-9 and TRBJ1-1 gives the whole variable domain DTGVSQNPRHKITKRGQNVTFRCDPISEHNRLYWYRQTLGQGPEFLTYFQNEAQLEKSRLLSDRFSAERPKGSFSTLEIQRTEQGDSAMYLCASTFVGLNTEAFFGQGTRLTVV.